The rows below give T cell receptor beta chains drawn from one sample of a study of T cell responses to AZD1222 COVID-19 vaccine. Measured with immunoSEQ multiplex PCR; TCRdb has only the in-frame clones, and not every one. The sample consists of tens of thousands of clones, nearly 90% of them appearing once. Sequenced here: peripheral blood, sampled 28 days after the second AZD1222 dose. Receptor source: an adult who received the AZD1222 COVID-19 vaccine. Both conserved end residues are part of each CDR3. D genes are given only for firm matches. Clone size appears in some rows only: once, few, many, or a class for an expanded clone.

- - TRBJ2-5 13 TRBV7-7 CASSPEVQETQYF TGTGCCAGCAGCCCGGAGGTACAAGAGACCCAGTACTTC
- - TRBJ2-1 14 TRBV7-3 CASSLIPALNEQFF TGTGCCTCCAGCTTAATACCAGCGCTTAATGAGCAGTTCTTC
- - TRBJ1-6 15 TRBV7-2 CASSLDRVWDSPLHF TGTGCCAGCAGCTTAGACAGGGTTTGGGATTCACCCCTCCACTTT
- - TRBJ1-1 14 TRBV7-8 CASSLGTGGMGAFF TGTGCCAGCAGCTTAGGAACGGGGGGCATGGGCGCTTTCTTT
once TRBD1 TRBJ1-1 13 TRBV3-1/TRBV3-2 CASSQTGYTEAFF TGTGCCAGCAGCCAGACAGGGTACACTGAAGCTTTCTTT
- TRBD1 TRBJ2-3 15 TRBV5-1 CASSPGTGYTDTQYF TGCGCCAGCAGCCCCGGGACAGGCTACACAGATACGCAGTATTTT
- TRBD2 TRBJ2-3 15 TRBV28 CASRGGSSGTDTQYF TGTGCCAGCAGAGGCGGGAGCTCAGGGACAGATACGCAGTATTTT
- TRBD2 TRBJ2-7 15 TRBV7-3 CASSRGLAGVNEQYF TGTGCCAGCAGCCGGGGACTAGCGGGAGTAAACGAGCAGTACTTC
- TRBD2 TRBJ2-5 15 TRBV5-4 CASSLALAGEETQYF TGTGCCAGCAGCTTGGCTCTAGCGGGAGAAGAGACCCAGTACTTC
- TRBD2 TRBJ2-7 19 TRBV5-6 CASSQQGLAGGERSYEQYF TGTGCCAGCAGCCAGCAGGGACTAGCGGGAGGGGAAAGGTCCTACGAGCAGTACTTC
- - TRBJ1-1 14 TRBV11-3 CASSPLTRSTEAFF TGTGCCAGCAGCCCGCTTACACGAAGCACTGAAGCTTTCTTT
once - TRBJ1-2 12 TRBV4-1 CASSNNGDGYTF TGCGCCAGCAGCAACAACGGCGATGGCTACACCTTC
- - TRBJ1-5 15 TRBV28 CASSLSSLGGQPQHF TGTGCCAGCAGTTTATCCAGCTTGGGAGGTCAGCCCCAGCATTTT
- - TRBJ1-1 13 TRBV30 CAWNRAISTEAFF TGTGCCTGGAACAGGGCGATTAGCACTGAAGCTTTCTTT
- - TRBJ1-2 15 TRBV5-1 CASSSYWTGNYGYTF TGCGCCAGCAGCTCGTACTGGACGGGGAACTATGGCTACACCTTC
- - TRBJ1-1 12 TRBV6-5 CASRAGGAEAFF TGTGCCAGCCGGGCCGGGGGGGCGGAAGCTTTCTTT
- - TRBJ2-7 14 TRBV5-6 CASSPGHRLYEQYF TGTGCCAGCAGCCCGGGACACAGGCTCTACGAGCAGTACTTC
- - TRBJ2-1 13 TRBV5-3 CARSQDSIAEQFF TGTGCCAGAAGCCAAGACTCGATAGCTGAGCAGTTCTTC
- TRBD1 TRBJ2-5 16 TRBV7-3 CASSLGVDRDQETQYF TGTGCCAGCAGCTTGGGGGTGGACAGGGACCAAGAGACCCAGTACTTC
- - TRBJ1-1 11 TRBV6-5 CASRENTEAFF TGTGCCAGCAGGGAGAACACTGAAGCTTTCTTT
- TRBD2 TRBJ2-7 14 TRBV18 CASSPLGGSREQYF TGTGCCAGCTCGCCCCTGGGGGGGTCGCGGGAGCAGTACTTC
- - TRBJ2-5 15 TRBV11-2 CASSPILGVQETQYF TGTGCCAGCAGCCCGATTCTAGGAGTCCAGGAGACCCAGTACTTC
once - TRBJ1-2 14 TRBV5-1 CASSLADGEYGYTF TGCGCCAGCAGCTTGGCAGATGGAGAGTATGGCTACACCTTC
once - TRBJ2-7 17 TRBV19 CASSIFPTLTGAYEQYF TGTGCCAGTAGTATTTTCCCCACACTGACAGGAGCCTACGAGCAGTACTTC
- - TRBJ1-1 12 TRBV13 CASSPALLGAFF TGTGCCAGCAGCCCGGCCCTTTTGGGAGCTTTCTTT
- TRBD1 TRBJ1-2 14 TRBV28 CASSQGVGNYGYTF TGTGCCAGCAGTCAGGGGGTGGGTAACTATGGCTACACCTTC
- - TRBJ2-7 12 TRBV24-1 CATSLTGYEQYF TGTGCCACCAGCCTAACAGGCTACGAGCAGTACTTC
- - TRBJ2-7 14 TRBV5-8 CASDLYTRSYEQYF TGTGCCAGCGACCTCTACACCCGATCCTACGAGCAGTACTTC
- - TRBJ1-1 13 TRBV6-5 CASSYDIGAEAFF TGTGCCAGCAGTTACGATATCGGGGCTGAAGCTTTCTTT
- - TRBJ1-5 15 TRBV15 CATSREGGGRQPQHF TGTGCCACCAGCAGAGAGGGGGGTGGGCGACAGCCCCAGCATTTT
- TRBD1 TRBJ1-3 15 TRBV6-5 CASSTGVFSGNTIYF TGTGCCAGCAGTACAGGGGTCTTCTCTGGAAACACCATATATTTT
once - TRBJ2-6 15 TRBV6-5 CASVGQSSGANVLTF TGTGCCAGCGTAGGACAGAGCTCTGGGGCCAACGTCCTGACTTTC
- - TRBJ1-3 18 TRBV18 CASSPWASSVGSGNTIYF TGTGCCAGCTCACCCTGGGCATCCTCTGTGGGCTCTGGAAACACCATATATTTT
once - TRBJ1-2 11 TRBV30 CAWSWVSGYTF TGTGCCTGGAGTTGGGTTTCGGGCTACACCTTC
- TRBD1 TRBJ1-1 12 TRBV3-1/TRBV3-2 CASRVRQGEAFF TGTGCCAGCAGGGTACGACAGGGTGAAGCTTTCTTT
many TRBD1 TRBJ1-5 14 TRBV10-3 CAISPGQGRQPQHF TGTGCCATCAGTCCCGGACAGGGACGTCAGCCCCAGCATTTT
few - TRBJ2-3 14 TRBV6-4 CASSRELSTDTQYF TGTGCCAGCTCCAGGGAGCTTAGCACAGATACGCAGTATTTT
- TRBD1 TRBJ2-7 15 TRBV28 CASSLVTTGAYEQYF TGTGCCAGCAGTTTGGTAACGACAGGGGCCTACGAGCAGTACTTC
- - TRBJ2-7 14 TRBV5-1 CASSLGLASYEQYF TGCGCCAGCAGCTTGGGGCTTGCGTCCTACGAGCAGTACTTC
- - TRBJ2-3 13 TRBV19 CASAVAVTDTQYF TGTGCCAGTGCGGTAGCCGTCACAGATACGCAGTATTTT
- - TRBJ1-2 12 TRBV5-6 CASSEGNYGYTF TGTGCCAGCAGTGAAGGGAACTATGGCTACACCTTC
few - TRBJ2-7 14 TRBV5-1 CASSLGAGTYEQYF TGCGCCAGCAGCTTGGGGGCAGGGACCTACGAGCAGTACTTC
once - TRBJ1-1 15 TRBV3-1/TRBV3-2 CASSQESGTSTEAFF TGTGCCAGCAGCCAAGAATCGGGGACGAGCACTGAAGCTTTCTTT
- - TRBJ2-1 15 TRBV6-9 CASSSLANTYNEQFF TGTGCCAGCAGTTCCCTAGCGAATACCTACAATGAGCAGTTCTTC
- - TRBJ1-3 15 TRBV3-1/TRBV3-2 CASSAPGSSGNTIYF TGTGCCAGCAGCGCGCCCGGGAGCTCTGGAAACACCATATATTTT
- - TRBJ1-1 14 TRBV14 CASSQLQGNTEAFF TGTGCCAGCAGCCAGTTACAGGGGAACACTGAAGCTTTCTTT
- - TRBJ2-3 14 TRBV5-8 CASSRVGSTDTQYF TGTGCCAGCAGCCGAGTGGGCAGCACAGATACGCAGTATTTT
- TRBD2 TRBJ2-1 16 TRBV7-2 CASSLDGRPSYNEQFF TGTGCCAGCAGCTTAGACGGGAGGCCCTCCTACAATGAGCAGTTCTTC
- - TRBJ1-1 13 TRBV9 CASSVEDRSEAFF TGTGCCAGCAGCGTAGAGGACAGAAGTGAAGCTTTCTTT
- - TRBJ2-7 15 TRBV9 CASSVKGLPSYEQYF TGTGCCAGCAGCGTAAAGGGGTTACCTTCCTACGAGCAGTACTTC
- - TRBJ2-1 12 TRBV24-1 CATSDNYNEQFF TGTGCCACCAGTGATAATTACAATGAGCAGTTCTTC
- - TRBJ1-3 14 TRBV7-8 CASSTRSSGNTIYF TGTGCCAGCAGTACCAGGAGCTCTGGAAACACCATATATTTT
- - TRBJ2-7 13 TRBV28 CASSLGRALLQYF TGTGCCAGCAGTTTAGGCCGGGCCCTTTTGCAGTACTTC
- TRBD2 TRBJ2-7 15 TRBV11-2 CASTTLGGSSYEQYF TGTGCCAGCACCACCCTTGGCGGGAGCTCCTACGAGCAGTACTTC
- TRBD1 TRBJ1-6 14 TRBV20-1 CSASRGQTNSPLHF TGCAGTGCTAGTAGGGGACAGACCAATTCACCCCTCCACTTT
- - TRBJ2-1 15 TRBV28 CASPPGRDYYNEQFF TGTGCCAGCCCTCCGGGGCGGGATTACTACAATGAGCAGTTCTTC
- TRBD1 TRBJ1-1 15 TRBV6-2/TRBV6-3 CASSYFQGVNTEAFF TGTGCCAGCAGTTACTTTCAGGGGGTTAACACTGAAGCTTTCTTT
- - TRBJ2-3 12 TRBV4-1 CASSRPMDTQYF TGCGCCAGCAGCCGGCCAATGGATACGCAGTATTTT
- TRBD2 TRBJ2-7 16 TRBV2 CASSDYPLAGGYEQYF TGTGCCAGCAGTGATTACCCCCTAGCGGGAGGCTACGAGCAGTACTTC